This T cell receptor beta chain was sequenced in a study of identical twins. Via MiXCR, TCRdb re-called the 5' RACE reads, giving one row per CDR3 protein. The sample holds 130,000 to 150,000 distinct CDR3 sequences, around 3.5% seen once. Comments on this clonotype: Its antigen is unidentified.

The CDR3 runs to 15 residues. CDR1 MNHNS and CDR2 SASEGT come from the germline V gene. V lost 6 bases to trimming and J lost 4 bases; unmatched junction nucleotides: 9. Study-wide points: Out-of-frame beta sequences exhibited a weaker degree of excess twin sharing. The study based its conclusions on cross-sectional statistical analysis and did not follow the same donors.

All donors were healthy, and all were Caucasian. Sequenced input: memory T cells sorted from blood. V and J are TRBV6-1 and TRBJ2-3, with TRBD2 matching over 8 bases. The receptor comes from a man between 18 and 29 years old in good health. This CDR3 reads CASSPGLGASDTQYF. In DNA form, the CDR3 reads TGTGCCAGCAGCCCGGGACTAGGAGCCTCAGATACGCAGTATTTT.